Listed below are T cell receptor beta chains from one sample, sequenced in a study of cytomegalovirus exposure and HLA in healthy donors. The method was immunoSEQ multiplex PCR; TCRdb's version includes in-frame clones alone and lacks a portion of them. The table lists 150,000 to 200,000 clones, 77% of them singletons, with roughly 1.5% in the top ten. The sequenced sample was PBMCs. These receptors were taken from a man younger than 35 in good health and CMV-seronegative. Each CDR3 is given without its conserved first and last residue.

>TRBV4-2
ASSQPEGAYYEQY
>TRBV19
ASKAISGRVSGELF
>TRBV30
AWSPRVTGRTGELF
>TRBV7-8
ASRSGGEAF
>TRBV7-9
ASRLGGSSGKLF
>TRBV7-2
ASSLGQGAGVQY
>TRBV23-1
ASTQRILAGRSTDTQY
>TRBV19
ASSRTGSGELF
>TRBV6-1
ASSATWTVNQPQH
>TRBV9
ASSVAGGTVQETQY
>TRBV5-8
ASSLAGTGPYGYT
>TRBV7-9
ASSTTTLGGDWYGYT
>TRBV18
ASSPPSRVWTEAF
>TRBV11-3
ASSGPRWGERSEQY
>TRBV19
ASSIRGSSYNEQF
>TRBV6-1
ASSDPRTGFRTDTQY
>TRBV5-1
ASTPRGGGVSENTEAF
>TRBV5-1
ASSRLPGDTGELF
>TRBV19
ASKGGRVPTEAF
>TRBV19
ASREEAGWTDTQY
>TRBV4-1
ASSPDWSYGYT
>TRBV4-3
VSSQVTGLAAYEQY
>TRBV7-9
ASSPPSGENTEAF
>TRBV5-6
ASSLGSDFSPLH
>TRBV7-8
ASSSEPGQGLSYEQY
>TRBV5-1
ASSRVNGNTGELF
>TRBV5-6
ASSPPTRTSGGPETQY
>TRBV21-1
ASNPLGLI
>TRBV6-5
ASSYSTGGGSPLH
>TRBV6-6
ASSSHDRDDGYT
>TRBV19
ASSRTGLNNQPQH
>TRBV5-5
ASSLDLQGYEQY
>TRBV5-6
ASSWRRGQGGSSEQY
>TRBV28
ASSFIAGGYNEQF
>TRBV5-8
ASSLSTDYSNQPQH
>TRBV19
ASRRGSQGLTEAF
>TRBV11-2
ASSLLPGQGVHEQY
>TRBV10-1
ASSETSLASGGANEQF
>TRBV4-3
ASSQDPTGERAGELF
>TRBV7-2
ASSTRLAGGWDEQF
>TRBV30
ASSGTGVRYGYT
>TRBV9
ASSVGGTSSYNEQF
>TRBV5-1
ASNPIQGINSPLH
>TRBV7-2
ASSVRDRGRNTIY
>TRBV11-2
ASSLGETTAHNEQF
>TRBV4-3
ASSYLYRVGSYEQY
>TRBV18
ASSRLAEGLYEQY
>TRBV7-2
ASRVGQAADTQY
>TRBV15
ATSREGDYYNEQF
>TRBV5-4
ASSNLAGVSTGELF
>TRBV4-3
ASSHFYPGGTGELF
>TRBV6-5
ASSYSPGQAGYT
>TRBV7-6
ASSLDPSGAYEQY
>TRBV16
ASSQGVDTQY